These 29 T cell receptor beta chains came from one sample sequenced in a study of blood T cell repertoires in COVID-19. Produced via immunoSEQ multiplex PCR; TCRdb's table is partial and in-frame only. The sample shows under 170,000 clones, about 86% of them seen only once. The sequenced sample consisted of peripheral blood. All receptors come from a man in his 70s with acute or convalescent COVID-19.

This sequence joins TRBV6-5 and TRBJ2-2; D perhaps matches TRBD2 (7 bases). Germline-derived CDR1 and CDR2 are MNHEY and SVGAGI. V lost 4 bases, J lost 5 bases, and 11 bases lay in between. The CDR3 extends over 14 amino acids. The CDR3 bases are TGTGCCAGCAGTTGGGGGAGGGGGACCGGGGAGCTGTTTTTT. This gives the protein CASSWGRGTGELFF.

The V and J genes are TRBV27 and TRBJ1-1; 7 nucleotides agree with TRBD1. This CDR3 region has 14 residues. After removal of 4 bases from V and 5 bases from J, the junction contained 7 bases not matched to a gene. The germline gives CDR1 MNHEY, CDR2 SMNVEV (reference sequence). The CDR3 here is CASSYTGVGTEAFF. The CDR3 coding sequence is TGTGCCAGCAGTTATACAGGGGTGGGGACTGAAGCTTTCTTT.

The chain has TRBV5-1 and TRBJ2-6; D gene uncertain. This CDR3 has 14 amino acids. CDR1 is SGHRS, CDR2 YFSETQ, per germline. The ends were cut back, 7 bases at V and 0 bases at J, with 8 bases in the middle. For the CDR3, the DNA is TGCGCCAGCGCCCCAGTCTCTGGGGCCAACGTCCTGACTTTC. It encodes CASAPVSGANVLTF.

The V gene is TRBV12-3 or TRBV12-4, the J gene TRBJ2-7; 8 nucleotides match TRBD1. The J segment lost 6 bases and the V segment lost 6 bases, leaving 4 bases of the junction unmatched. This CDR3 has 12 residues. As DNA, the CDR3 is TGTGCCAGCAGCCATACAGGGGGCGAGCAGTACTTC. Its protein is CASSHTGGEQYF.

This rearrangement joins TRBV7-2 to TRBJ2-7; 7 bases are shared with TRBD2. Germline V gene sequence: CDR1 SGHTA, CDR2 FQGNSA. The CDR3 spans 16 residues. The V segment lost 1 base and the J segment 5 bases; nucleotides outside the gene matches: 11. The CDR3 here is CASSLVGGQSGDEQYF. CDR3 coding DNA: TGTGCCAGCAGCTTAGTTGGGGGTCAAAGCGGGGACGAGCAGTACTTC. Full variable domain (missing parts from reference TRBV7-2 and TRBJ2-7): GAGVSQSPSNKVTEKGKDVELRCDPISGHTALYWYRQSLGQGLEFLIYFQGNSAPDKSGLPSDRFSAERTGGSVSTLTIQRTQQEDSAVYLCASSLVGGQSGDEQYFGPGTRLTVT.

The chain recombines TRBV6-5 with TRBJ1-1; 8 bases align to TRBD1. Germline values: CDR1 MNHEY, CDR2 SVGAGI. J lost 6 bases, V lost 6 bases, and 6 bases had no gene match. This CDR3 has 13 amino acids. CDR3 nucleotide sequence: TGTGCCAGCAGAACAGGGACAGGATCTGAAGCTTTCTTT. Its protein is CASRTGTGSEAFF.

The rearrangement links TRBV28 to TRBJ2-7; 9 bases fit TRBD2. CDR1 is MDHEN, CDR2 SYDVKM, per germline. This CDR3 comprises 14 residues. With 4 bases clipped from V and 5 bases from J, the junction kept 6 bases outside the gene matches. The CDR3 DNA reads TGTGCCAGCAGTTGGACTAGCGTCCCGCACGAGCAGTACTTC. It specifies CASSWTSVPHEQYF.

For the CDR3, the DNA is TGCGCCAGCAGCTCGGGAGGGACAAACAATGAGCAGTTCTTC. It specifies CASSSGGTNNEQFF. The rearrangement links TRBV5-1 to TRBJ2-1; TRBD2 aligns across 8 bases. The CDR3 runs 14 residues. V dropped 3 bases and J dropped 5; count of bases not matched to a gene: 4. The germline V gene has CDR1 SGHRS and CDR2 YFSETQ.

This clone was observed a handful of times. This chain joins TRBV19 and TRBJ1-1; D is possibly TRBD1 (6 bases). Germline V gene sequence: CDR1 LNHDA, CDR2 SQIVND (reference sequence). V lost 6 bases, J lost 0 bases, and 17 bases lay in between. The CDR3 has 16 amino acids. The CDR3 DNA reads as TGTGCCAGTAGCTCCCCTATGGGACAATTGAACACTGAAGCTTTCTTT. It codes for CASSSPMGQLNTEAFF.

This chain links TRBV12-5 with TRBJ2-2; D ambiguous. CDR3 size: 16 residues. Germline CDR1 reads LGHNT; CDR2 reads FRNRAP. Trimming removed 3 bases from V and 4 bases from J, with 15 bases in between. The CDR3 reads CASGFSPSHGTGELFF. CDR3 sequence (DNA): TGTGCTAGTGGTTTTTCCCCGAGTCACGGCACCGGGGAGCTGTTTTTT.

This chain connects TRBV14 to TRBJ2-1; 10 positions agree with TRBD2. The germline CDR1 and CDR2 sequences are SGHDN and FVKESK. The CDR3 length is 16 residues. J lost 10 bases, V lost 5 bases, and 14 bases had no gene match. CDR3 in amino acids: CASSSILAGGLREQFF. DNA for the CDR3: TGTGCCAGCAGCTCAATATTAGCGGGAGGCCTCAGGGAGCAGTTCTTC.

The chain combines TRBV10-3 with TRBJ2-7; 13 nucleotides align to TRBD2. This CDR3 is 16 amino acids long. Germline V CDR1 and CDR2: ENHRY, SYGVKD. With V trimmed by 2 bases and J by 2 bases, 3 bases remained unmatched. CDR3 loop: CAISEGLAGVPYEQYF. CDR3 bases: TGTGCCATCAGTGAGGGACTAGCGGGAGTGCCCTACGAGCAGTACTTC.

The rearrangement joins TRBV28 to TRBJ2-1; D gene ambiguous. This CDR3 contains 13 residues. V was pared by 6 bases and J by 0 bases, with 6 bases between. CDR1 and CDR2 (germline): MDHEN, SYDVKM. CDR3: CASRVSSYNEQFF. The DNA of the CDR3 is TGTGCCAGCAGGGTGAGCTCCTACAATGAGCAGTTCTTC. Full variable domain (remainder filled in from reference TRBV28 and TRBJ2-1): DVKVTQSSRYLVKRTGEKVFLECVQDMDHENMFWYRQDPGLGLRLIYFSYDVKMKEKGDIPEGYSVSREKKERFSLILESASTNQTSMYLCASRVSSYNEQFFGPGTRLTVL.

CDR3 bases: TGTGCCACCAGCAGAGCTCCCTCCGCGGGAGTGGCCTACGAGCAGTACTTC. Protein product: CATSRAPSAGVAYEQYF. The V and J genes are TRBV15 and TRBJ2-7; 7 bases map to TRBD2. The V gene end was trimmed by 1 base and the J gene end by 2 bases; junction bases not matched to a gene: 11. CDR1 is LNHNV and CDR2 is YYDKDF in the germline V gene (reference sequence). The CDR3 consists of 17 residues.

This chain connects TRBV5-1 to TRBJ2-2; D is possibly TRBD1 (5 bases). The CDR3 runs to 14 residues. Trimming removed 2 bases at V and 2 bases at J, with 7 bases between. Germline V gene data show CDR1 as SGHRS and CDR2 as YFSETQ. In DNA form, the CDR3 reads TGCGCCAGCAGCTTAGGACAAAACACCGGGGAGCTGTTTTTT. This sequence encodes CASSLGQNTGELFF.

The V and J genes are TRBV3-1 (or the pseudogene TRBV3-2) and TRBJ2-2; 11 bases line up with TRBD1. CDR3 length: 17 residues. The V gene's germline CDR1 is LGHDT and CDR2 YNNKEL (reference sequence). After removal of 3 bases from V and 6 bases from J, the junction contained 9 bases not matched to a gene. CDR3 nucleotides: TGTGCCAGCAGCCAGAATGCCGGGACAGGGGGTTCCGGGGAGCTGTTTTTT. It codes for CASSQNAGTGGSGELFF.

This clone has only one observation. The chain is built from TRBV19 and TRBJ1-5; possible D gene TRBD1, 6 bases. CDR3 length equals 15 residues. Between the trimmed V and J ends, which lost 6 bases and 7 bases, there was a span of 19 bases. In germline, CDR1 is LNHDA, CDR2 SQIVND (reference sequence). CDR3 residues: CASSIGQPGRQPQHF. As DNA, the CDR3 is TGTGCCAGTAGCATCGGACAGCCGGGCAGGCAGCCCCAGCATTTT.

This clone showed up just a few times. J is TRBJ1-2 and V is TRBV7-9; 8 bases match TRBD1. Germline V gene data show CDR1 as SEHNR and CDR2 as FQNEAQ (reference sequence). V shed 5 bases, J shed 8 bases, and the junction held 7 bases outside the gene matches. The CDR3 is 13 residues long. CDR3 sequence: CASSRQGARGYTF. The CDR3 region has the DNA TGTGCCAGCAGCAGGCAGGGGGCGCGGGGCTACACCTTC. Full variable domain (outside the CDR3, taken from reference TRBV7-9 and TRBJ1-2): DTGVSQNPRHKITKRGQNVTFRCDPISEHNRLYWYRQTLGQGPEFLTYFQNEAQLEKSRLLSDRFSAERPKGSFSTLEIQRTEQGDSAMYLCASSRQGARGYTFGSGTRLTVV.

The chain has TRBV7-9 and TRBJ2-1; the match to TRBD2 covers 11 bases. The trim removed 3 bases at V and 3 bases at J, leaving 7 bases unmatched. This CDR3 has 17 residues. The germline CDR1 and CDR2 sequences are SEHNR and FQNEAQ (reference sequence). CDR3 protein: CASSFTLAGEGYNEQFF. CDR3 sequence (DNA): TGTGCCAGCAGCTTTACACTAGCGGGAGAGGGCTACAATGAGCAGTTCTTC. Full variable domain (outside the CDR3, taken from reference TRBV7-9 and TRBJ2-1): DTGVSQNPRHKITKRGQNVTFRCDPISEHNRLYWYRQTLGQGPEFLTYFQNEAQLEKSRLLSDRFSAERPKGSFSTLEIQRTEQGDSAMYLCASSFTLAGEGYNEQFFGPGTRLTVL.

J is TRBJ2-3 and V is TRBV14; TRBD2 aligns across 11 bases. V was pared by 0 bases and J by 2 bases, with 7 bases of the junction left unmatched. This CDR3 comprises 18 residues. Germline V CDR1 and CDR2: SGHDN, FVKESK. The CDR3 sequence: CASSQEWLAGGITDTQYF. The CDR3 DNA sequence: TGTGCCAGCAGCCAAGAGTGGCTAGCGGGAGGTATCACAGATACGCAGTATTTT.

The chain uses TRBV20-1 and TRBJ1-6; D not resolved. The V end was cut by 4 bases, the J end by 5 bases, with 3 bases between. The germline gives CDR1 DFQATT, CDR2 SNEGSKA (reference sequence). The CDR3 is 11 amino acids. The DNA of the CDR3 is TGCAGTGCTACAGATAATTCACCCCTCCACTTT. Protein: CSATDNSPLHF.

The rearrangement uses TRBV19 and TRBJ2-6, with a possible D match to TRBD2 (7 bases). CDR3 length: 17 amino acids. Trimming cost V 8 bases and J 4 bases, with 21 bases left between them. Germline assignment: CDR1 LNHDA and CDR2 SQIVND (reference sequence). CDR3 bases: TGTGCCAGTGTTATGGGGGGGGCGTGCTCCGGGGCCAACGTCCTGACTTTC. This codes for CASVMGGACSGANVLTF.

J is TRBJ1-5 and V is TRBV7-2, with D maybe TRBD1 (5 bases). V lost 0 bases and J lost 6, with 12 bases in between. Germline CDR1 SGHTA, CDR2 FQGNSA. This CDR3 is built from 15 residues. CDR3 in DNA: TGTGCCAGCAGCTTAGCACCCGGGGGAGGTCAGCCCCAGCATTTT. Translated: CASSLAPGGGQPQHF.

V usage is TRBV19 and J usage is TRBJ2-2, with a tentative D call TRBD2 (6 bases). The CDR3 runs to 13 residues. Germline assignment: CDR1 LNHDA and CDR2 SQIVND (reference sequence). V was shortened by 7 bases and J by 8 bases, with 14 bases between the two germline ends. The CDR3 spells CASNWAGTGELFF. The CDR3 DNA sequence: TGTGCCAGTAATTGGGCGGGAACGGGGGAGCTGTTTTTT.

The chain links TRBV28 to TRBJ1-5, with 8 nucleotides matching TRBD1. The CDR3 has 14 residues. V was pared by 6 bases and J by 4 bases, with 5 bases of the junction left unmatched. Germline V lookup: CDR1 MDHEN, CDR2 SYDVKM. In DNA form, the CDR3 reads TGTGCCAGCAGGAAGACAGGGGAAAATCAGCCCCAGCATTTT. Translated, it gives CASRKTGENQPQHF.

V gene TRBV21-1 combines with J gene TRBJ2-1; whether TRBD1, the table's D call, matches the DNA was not checked. TRBV21-1 is a known pseudogene. This CDR3 is built from 16 residues. CDR3: CASSKVATGGHNEQFF. The CDR3, as DNA: TGTGCCAGCAGCAAAGTTGCGACAGGGGGCCATAATGAGCAGTTCTTC.

The V and J genes are TRBV5-6 and TRBJ2-1; 8 bases are a match to TRBD2. The ends lost 1 base at V and 1 base at J; junction bases unmatched: 7. From germline, CDR1 is SGHDT and CDR2 YYEEEE. The CDR3 loop spans 17 amino acids. CDR3 nucleotide sequence: TGTGCCAGCAGCTTGCAAACGGGAGGGAAGTCCTACAATGAGCAGTTCTTC. It is translated as CASSLQTGGKSYNEQFF.

V gene TRBV19 combines with J gene TRBJ1-1, with 7 bases that match TRBD1. The germline CDR1 and CDR2 sequences are LNHDA and SQIVND (reference sequence). This CDR3 is 14 amino acids long. The V segment lost 3 bases and the J segment 3 bases; nucleotides outside the gene matches: 4. The CDR3 coding sequence is TGTGCCAGTAGTATCCAGACAGGGTACACTGAAGCTTTCTTT. It specifies CASSIQTGYTEAFF. The whole variable domain, filled in from reference TRBV19 and TRBJ1-1, reads DGGITQSPKYLFRKEGQNVTLSCEQNLNHDAMYWYRQDPGQGLRLIYYSQIVNDFQKGDIAEGYSVSREKKESFPLTVTSAQKNPTAFYLCASSIQTGYTEAFFGQGTRLTVV.

The chain has TRBV27 and TRBJ1-1, with 7 bases matching TRBD1. Trimming cost V 6 bases and J 0 bases; bases outside gene matches: 7. Germline CDR1 is MNHEY and CDR2 is SMNVEV (reference sequence). The CDR3 consists of 15 residues. CDR3 residues: CASSPGRGVNTEAFF. For the CDR3, the DNA is TGTGCCAGCAGCCCTGGCAGGGGGGTGAACACTGAAGCTTTCTTT.